This section outlines one T cell receptor (beta chain) sequence together with its context. What this receptor recognizes is not known. Base qualities are not at hand, and no much larger clone is one base apart. Via the germline V gene, CDR1 is MDHEN and CDR2 SYDVKM. Trimming removed 2 bases from V and 0 bases from J, leaving 13 bases between the germline ends. Reading from cysteine to phenylalanine, the CDR3 counts 16 amino acids. The retained sequence is limited to the CDR3, 48 bases, with the frame set at the first base. This sample is part of a study of Tregs in tolerant kidney transplant recipients (dated by TCRdb to about 2019). About the full investigation: The transplants used related donors along with nonmyeloablative bone marrow transplantation, and in the human trials mixed chimerism was transient. The study applied TCRbeta sequencing to find donor-specific regulatory T cells before combined kidney and bone marrow transplantation and then followed those same cells after transplant. Results and caveats for the whole study, not just this receptor: Biological reproducibility was not examined directly, but technical replication error appeared to be minimal. In tolerant patients, donor-specific Tregs expanded more than Tregs overall, which suggests antigen-driven rather than nonspecific expansion. Expanding Tregs with activated donor B cells appeared to identify the most biologically relevant and donor-specific TCRbeta repertoire. For some patients, the PCR primers changed as time went on, which meant samples from those patients could not be compared with one another at the nucleotide level. The study was constrained by small patient numbers, and validation of the findings is required in larger populations and under other immunosuppression protocols.

What this sample's time point label stands for: blood sample drawn before combined kidney and bone marrow transplant. Thawed PBMCs were FACS-sorted into unstimulated Tregs (CD4+CD25+CD127-), CD4+ non-Tregs (CD4+CD25-), CD4 cells and CD8 cells. Patients were several combined kidney and bone marrow transplant recipients from the ITN036ST trial, and only these trial subjects had samples available. Healthy control blood was separated into PBMCs by Ficoll density gradient and cryopreserved, and patient PBMCs were collected both before and after transplant. For TCRbeta CDR3 sequencing, genomic DNA was extracted from sorted cells using the QIAGEN DNeasy Blood and Tissue Kit. High-throughput TCRbeta CDR3 sequencing, including PCR amplification with bias correction and internal controls, was performed commercially through immunoSEQ. From the authors' description of their analysis: Unique productive TCRbeta sequences were defined by CDR3 nucleotide sequence when primers matched and otherwise by CDR3 amino acid sequence together with Vbeta and Jbeta genes. As a correction for sorting error, sequences shared between sorted populations at a frequency ratio of 2:1 or less were discarded, and the remaining shared sequences were assigned to the higher population. A sequence was defined as donor-reactive if the sequence was expanded at least 5-fold in CFSE-low cells compared with unstimulated cells and had a frequency of at least 0.01% in CFSE-low cells. Repertoire divergence was quantified by Jensen-Shannon divergence using the top 100 TCRbeta sequences ranked by frequency. When a sample had multiple sequencing runs, each run was corrected for sorting error separately and the runs were then pooled. TCRdb stores this immuneACCESS table with in-frame sequences only. Part of the clones is absent; in the studies checked, under half of the shortfall reflects unresolved V genes, and no reason is known for the rest. Clone size and the V and J calls come from that table; the DNA yielded D and trimming. In this sample the table shows tens of thousands of clones, about 89% of which occur a single time. Of the sample, 0.35% to 0.5% falls within the top ten clones.

This clonotype was sampled from a human donor who received a combined kidney and bone marrow transplant. The specimen comprised CD4+ T cells from blood, sampled before the transplant. The chain is encoded by TRBV28 joined to TRBJ2-5; the D gene is perhaps TRBD2, from 6 matching bases. The CDR3 loop reads CASSLGSGTDQETQYF. The DNA sequence is as follows: TGTGCCAGCAGTTTAGGTTCCGGGACTGACCAAGAGACCCAGTACTTC.